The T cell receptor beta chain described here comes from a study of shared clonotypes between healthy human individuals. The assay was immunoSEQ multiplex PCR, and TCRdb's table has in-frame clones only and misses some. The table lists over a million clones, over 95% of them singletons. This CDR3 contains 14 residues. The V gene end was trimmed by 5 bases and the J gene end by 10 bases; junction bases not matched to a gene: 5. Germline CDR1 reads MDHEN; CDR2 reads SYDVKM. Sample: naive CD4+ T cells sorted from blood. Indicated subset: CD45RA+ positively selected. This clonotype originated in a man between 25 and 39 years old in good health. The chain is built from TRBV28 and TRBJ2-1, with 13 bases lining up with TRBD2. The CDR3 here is CASSELAGGQEQFF. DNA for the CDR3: TGTGCCAGCAGTGAACTAGCGGGAGGGCAGGAGCAGTTCTTC.